This T cell receptor beta chain emerged from a study of blood T cell repertoires in COVID-19. Study overall: From T cells, B-cell-depleted T cells, or PBMCs came the material, which was cDNA or gDNA.

The CDR3 extends over 18 amino acids. Trimming cost V 2 bases and J 0 bases, with 16 bases left between them. Per germline, CDR1 MGHDK and CDR2 SYGVNS. Per the original methods: Reference gene primers were amplified, and this amplification served to estimate nucleated cell counts. Method: immunoSEQ multiplex PCR; TCRdb's copy keeps in-frame clones and lacks some. That table is the source of V, J and clone size, and D and trimming were worked out from the DNA. The data contain around 68,000 clones, approximately 91% of them singletons. This chain links TRBV25-1 with TRBJ2-2; D is unresolved. Material: peripheral blood. The source is a human donor in a cohort sampled during active COVID-19. CDR3 coding DNA: TGTGCCAGCAGTGAAATGATTGGGCCCCTCGCGAACACCGGGGAGCTGTTTTTT. Protein sequence: CASSEMIGPLANTGELFF.